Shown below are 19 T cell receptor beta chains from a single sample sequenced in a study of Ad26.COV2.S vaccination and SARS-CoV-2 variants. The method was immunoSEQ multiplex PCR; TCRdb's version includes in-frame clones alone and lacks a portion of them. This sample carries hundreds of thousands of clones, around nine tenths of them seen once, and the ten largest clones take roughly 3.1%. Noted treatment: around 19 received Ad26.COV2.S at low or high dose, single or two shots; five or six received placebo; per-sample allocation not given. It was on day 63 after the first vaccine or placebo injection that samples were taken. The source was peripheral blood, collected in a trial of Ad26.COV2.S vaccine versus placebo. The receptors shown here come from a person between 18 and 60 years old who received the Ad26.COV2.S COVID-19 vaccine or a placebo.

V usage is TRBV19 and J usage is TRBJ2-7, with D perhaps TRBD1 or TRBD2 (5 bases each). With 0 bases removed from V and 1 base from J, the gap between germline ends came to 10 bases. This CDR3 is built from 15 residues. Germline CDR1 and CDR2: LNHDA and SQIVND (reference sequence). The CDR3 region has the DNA TGTGCCAGTAGTATAGATGTCGGGGCGTCCTACGAGCAGTACTTC. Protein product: CASSIDVGASYEQYF.

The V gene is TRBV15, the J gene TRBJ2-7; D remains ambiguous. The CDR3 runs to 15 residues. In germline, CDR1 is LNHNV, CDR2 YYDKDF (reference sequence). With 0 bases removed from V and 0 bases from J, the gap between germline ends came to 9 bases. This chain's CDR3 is CATSRDLRRSYEQYF. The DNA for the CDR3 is TGTGCCACCAGCAGAGATCTAAGACGCTCCTACGAGCAGTACTTC. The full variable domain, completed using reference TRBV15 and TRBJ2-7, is DAMVIQNPRYQVTQFGKPVTLSCSQTLNHNVMYWYQQKSSQAPKLLFHYYDKDFNNEADTPDNFQSRRPNTSFCFLDIRSPGLGDTAMYLCATSRDLRRSYEQYFGPGTRLTVT.

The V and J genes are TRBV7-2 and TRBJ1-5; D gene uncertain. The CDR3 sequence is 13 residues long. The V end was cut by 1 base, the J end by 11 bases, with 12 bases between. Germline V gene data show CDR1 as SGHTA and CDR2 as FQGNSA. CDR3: CASSLEAPGTQHF. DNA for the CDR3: TGTGCCAGCAGCTTAGAGGCCCCGGGGACCCAGCATTTT.

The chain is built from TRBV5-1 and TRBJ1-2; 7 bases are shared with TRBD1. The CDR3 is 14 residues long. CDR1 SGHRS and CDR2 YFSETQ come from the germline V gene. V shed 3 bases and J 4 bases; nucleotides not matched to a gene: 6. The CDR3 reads CASSWDSFGYGYTF. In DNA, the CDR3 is TGCGCCAGCAGCTGGGACAGTTTTGGCTATGGCTACACCTTC.

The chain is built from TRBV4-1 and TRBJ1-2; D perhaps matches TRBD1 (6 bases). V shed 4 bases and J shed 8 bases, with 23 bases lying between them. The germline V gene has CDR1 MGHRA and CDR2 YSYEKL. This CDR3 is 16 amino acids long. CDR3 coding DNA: TGCGCCAGCAGCCCGCTTATGGCAGGGGACTATCGGGGCTACACCTTC. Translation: CASSPLMAGDYRGYTF.

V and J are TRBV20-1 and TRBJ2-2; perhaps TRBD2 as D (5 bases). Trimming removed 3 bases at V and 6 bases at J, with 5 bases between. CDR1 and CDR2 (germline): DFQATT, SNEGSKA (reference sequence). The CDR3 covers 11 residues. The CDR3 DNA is TGCAGTGCTAGGGAGGCCGGGGAGCTGTTTTTT. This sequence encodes CSAREAGELFF.

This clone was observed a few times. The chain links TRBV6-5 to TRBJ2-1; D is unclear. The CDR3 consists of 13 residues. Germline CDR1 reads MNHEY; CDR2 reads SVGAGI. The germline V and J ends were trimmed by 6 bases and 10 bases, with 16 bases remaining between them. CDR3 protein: CASSPAPSREQFF. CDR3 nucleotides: TGTGCCAGCAGCCCCGCCCCCTCTCGGGAGCAGTTCTTC.

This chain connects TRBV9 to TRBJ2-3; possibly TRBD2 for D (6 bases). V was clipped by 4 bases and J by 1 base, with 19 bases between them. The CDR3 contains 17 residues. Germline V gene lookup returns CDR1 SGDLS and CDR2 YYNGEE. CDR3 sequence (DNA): TGTGCCAGCAGCCCCCGCGGGGAGTCCGCTGGCACAGATACGCAGTATTTT. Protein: CASSPRGESAGTDTQYF.

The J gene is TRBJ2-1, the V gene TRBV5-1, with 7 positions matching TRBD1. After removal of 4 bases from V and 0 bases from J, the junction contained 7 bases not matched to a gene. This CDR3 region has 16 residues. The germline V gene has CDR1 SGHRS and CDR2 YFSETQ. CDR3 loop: CASSPGTDSSYNEQFF. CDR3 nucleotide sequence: TGCGCCAGCAGCCCCGGGACAGATAGCTCCTACAATGAGCAGTTCTTC.

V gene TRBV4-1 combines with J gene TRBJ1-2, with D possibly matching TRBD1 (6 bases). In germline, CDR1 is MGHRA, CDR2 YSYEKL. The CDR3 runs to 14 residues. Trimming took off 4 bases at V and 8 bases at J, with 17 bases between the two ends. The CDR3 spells CASSLPDRGLGYTF. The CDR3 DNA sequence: TGCGCCAGCAGCCTCCCCGATCGGGGGCTGGGCTACACCTTC.

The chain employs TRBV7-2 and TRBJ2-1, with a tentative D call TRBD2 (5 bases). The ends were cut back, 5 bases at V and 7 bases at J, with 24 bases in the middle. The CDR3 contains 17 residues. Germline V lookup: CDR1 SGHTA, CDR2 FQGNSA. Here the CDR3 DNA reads TGTGCCAGCAGCCCCGCCCACCTATCTAATCGAGGGAATGAGCAGTTCTTC. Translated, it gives CASSPAHLSNRGNEQFF.

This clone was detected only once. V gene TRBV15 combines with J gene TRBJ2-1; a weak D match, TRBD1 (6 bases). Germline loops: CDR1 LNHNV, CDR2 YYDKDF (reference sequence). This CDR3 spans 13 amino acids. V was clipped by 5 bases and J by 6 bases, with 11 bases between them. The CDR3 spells CATSYRVGNEQFF. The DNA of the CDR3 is TGTGCCACCAGCTACAGGGTAGGCAATGAGCAGTTCTTC.

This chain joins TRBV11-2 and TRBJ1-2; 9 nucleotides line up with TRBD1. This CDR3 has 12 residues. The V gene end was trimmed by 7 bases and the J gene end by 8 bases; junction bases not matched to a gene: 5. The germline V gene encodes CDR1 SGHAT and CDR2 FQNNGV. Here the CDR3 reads CASNTGGLGYTF. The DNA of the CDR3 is TGTGCCAGCAACACAGGGGGCTTGGGCTACACCTTC.

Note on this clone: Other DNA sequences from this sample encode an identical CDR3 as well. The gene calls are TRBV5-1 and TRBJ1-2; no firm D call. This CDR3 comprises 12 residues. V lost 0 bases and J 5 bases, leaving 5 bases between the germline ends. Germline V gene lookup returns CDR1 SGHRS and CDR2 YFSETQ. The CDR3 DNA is TGCGCCAGCAGCTTGGATGGGTATGGCTACACCTTC. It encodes CASSLDGYGYTF. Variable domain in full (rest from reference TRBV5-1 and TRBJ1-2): KAGVTQTPRYLIKTRGQQVTLSCSPISGHRSVSWYQQTPGQGLQFLFEYFSETQRNKGNFPGRFSGRQFSNSRSEMNVSTLELGDSALYLCASSLDGYGYTFGSGTRLTVV.

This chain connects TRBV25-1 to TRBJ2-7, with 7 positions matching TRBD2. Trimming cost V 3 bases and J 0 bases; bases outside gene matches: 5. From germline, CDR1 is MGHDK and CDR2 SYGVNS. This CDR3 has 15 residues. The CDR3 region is CASSDPGGSSYEQYF. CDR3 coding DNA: TGTGCCAGCAGTGACCCCGGGGGGAGCTCCTACGAGCAGTACTTC.

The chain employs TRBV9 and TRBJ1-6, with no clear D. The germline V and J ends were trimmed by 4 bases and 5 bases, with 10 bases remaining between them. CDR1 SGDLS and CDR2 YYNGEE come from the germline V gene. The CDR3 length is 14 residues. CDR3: CASSFSSNNSPLHF. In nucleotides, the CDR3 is TGTGCCAGCAGCTTCTCCAGCAATAATTCACCCCTCCACTTT.

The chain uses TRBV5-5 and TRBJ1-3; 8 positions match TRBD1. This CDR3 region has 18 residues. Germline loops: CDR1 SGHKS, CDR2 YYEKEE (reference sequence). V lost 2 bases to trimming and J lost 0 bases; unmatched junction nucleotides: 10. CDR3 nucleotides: TGTGCCAGCAGCTTTGGGCCAGGGGGCCCTAGCTCTGGAAACACCATATATTTT. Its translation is CASSFGPGGPSSGNTIYF.

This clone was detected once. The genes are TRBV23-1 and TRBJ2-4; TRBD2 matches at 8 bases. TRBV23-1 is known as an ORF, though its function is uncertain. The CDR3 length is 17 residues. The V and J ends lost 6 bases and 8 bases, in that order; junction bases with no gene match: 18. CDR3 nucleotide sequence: TGCGCCAGCAGATCCTACGAGGTTCGGGGGGGGAGAGACATTCAGTACTTC. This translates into CASRSYEVRGGRDIQYF.

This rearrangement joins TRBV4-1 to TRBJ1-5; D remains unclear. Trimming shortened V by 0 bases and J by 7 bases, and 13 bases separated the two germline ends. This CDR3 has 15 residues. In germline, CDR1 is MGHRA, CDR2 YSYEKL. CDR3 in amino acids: CASSQDLAARQPQHF. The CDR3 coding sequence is TGCGCCAGCAGCCAAGATCTGGCCGCTCGGCAGCCCCAGCATTTT.